The rows below give T cell receptor beta chains drawn from one sample of a study of identical twins. TCRdb fed the 5' RACE reads into MiXCR, producing one record per CDR3 protein. The table shows some 260,000 distinct CDR3 sequences, with about an eighth occurring only once. Sequenced: memory (CD45RO+) T cells sorted from blood. The receptors shown here come from a woman under 30 in good health. Each CDR3 is given with its conserved first and last residue. The D gene is left open where the match is weak. Clone size appears in some rows only: once, few, many, or a class for an expanded clone.

D: TRBD1
size: -
V: TRBV20-1
J: TRBJ1-6
DNA: TGCAGTGCTAGAGATCCTCACTCATACAGGGGGCGAAATTCACCCCTCCACTTT
CDR3: CSARDPHSYRGRNSPLHF

D: TRBD2
size: -
V: TRBV2
J: TRBJ2-1
DNA: TGTGCCAGCAGGTCACCTAGCGGGAGGGCAAATGAGCAGTTCTTC
CDR3: CASRSPSGRANEQFF

D: -
size: -
V: TRBV20-1
J: TRBJ1-1
DNA: TGCAGTGCTAGAGATGGTACTAGGACTGCGAACACTGAAGCTTTCTTT
CDR3: CSARDGTRTANTEAFF

D: -
size: -
V: TRBV24-1
J: TRBJ2-2
DNA: TGTGCCACCGAGGACGGTAACACCGGGGAGCTGTTTTTT
CDR3: CATEDGNTGELFF

D: -
size: many
V: TRBV7-3
J: TRBJ2-5
DNA: TGTGCCAGCAGCTTAACGGCTACAGAAGAGACCCAGTACTTC
CDR3: CASSLTATEETQYF

D: TRBD1
size: once
V: TRBV7-8
J: TRBJ1-1
DNA: TGTGCCAGCAGCCTGGACAGGGGAGAGGTTTTCTTT
CDR3: CASSLDRGEVFF

D: -
size: many
V: TRBV29-1
J: TRBJ1-2
DNA: TGCAGCGGGAACAGGGAGGACCGAACGCTGGGCTATGGCTACACCTTC
CDR3: CSGNREDRTLGYGYTF

D: TRBD1
size: many
V: TRBV6-1
J: TRBJ1-5
DNA: TGTGCCAGCAGCAAACGGGACAGGGGTTTTGCGGACAATCAGCCCCAGCATTTT
CDR3: CASSKRDRGFADNQPQHF

D: TRBD2
size: once
V: TRBV6-1
J: TRBJ2-1
DNA: TGTCCCAGCAGGCCCAAGGTAGCGGGCTTCTCCTACAATGAGCAGTTCTTC
CDR3: CPSRPKVAGFSYNEQFF

D: -
size: -
V: TRBV7-2
J: TRBJ2-2
DNA: TGTGCCAGCAGCTTGTGGGAGGAGCTGTTTTTT
CDR3: CASSLWEELFF

D: -
size: -
V: TRBV6-6
J: TRBJ1-1
DNA: TGTGCCAGCAAATTACAGGCAACCACTGAAGCTTTCTTT
CDR3: CASKLQATTEAFF

D: TRBD1
size: few
V: TRBV30
J: TRBJ2-5
DNA: TGTGCCTGGAGTGTACGGACAGGGGCGCGAGAGACCCAGTACTTC
CDR3: CAWSVRTGARETQYF

D: -
size: few
V: TRBV7-6
J: TRBJ1-1
DNA: TGTGCCAGCAGCTTGGGGGCTGCGGGGGCAGACACTGAAGCTTTCTTT
CDR3: CASSLGAAGADTEAFF

D: -
size: -
V: TRBV9
J: TRBJ2-7
DNA: TGTGCCAGCAGCGTTGGGGGAGTGACCTACGAGCAGTACTTC
CDR3: CASSVGGVTYEQYF

D: -
size: -
V: TRBV3-1
J: TRBJ2-2
DNA: TGTGCCAGCAGCAGGAGTGACGGCACCGGGGAGCTGTTTTTT
CDR3: CASSRSDGTGELFF

D: -
size: -
V: TRBV29-1
J: TRBJ2-7
DNA: TGCAGCGTAACCAAGGCCTACGAGCAGTACTTC
CDR3: CSVTKAYEQYF

D: -
size: -
V: TRBV25-1
J: TRBJ2-1
DNA: TGTGCCAGCAGTGGCGCCGGGAGCTACAATGAGCAGTTCTTC
CDR3: CASSGAGSYNEQFF

D: TRBD2
size: -
V: TRBV11-2
J: TRBJ2-3
DNA: TGTGCCAGCAGCCGTAGCGGGAGGGCAGCGGATACGCAGTATTTT
CDR3: CASSRSGRAADTQYF

D: -
size: many
V: TRBV12-3/TRBV12-4
J: TRBJ1-1
DNA: TGTGCCAGCAGTCGCGACAGGCGGGACACTGAAGCTTTCTTT
CDR3: CASSRDRRDTEAFF

D: -
size: few
V: TRBV12-3/TRBV12-4
J: TRBJ2-7
DNA: TGTGCCAGCAGCTCGGGACGCTCGGTTAAGGAGCAGTACTTC
CDR3: CASSSGRSVKEQYF

D: -
size: few
V: TRBV24-1
J: TRBJ2-1
DNA: TGTGCCACCAGTGATGCGGGACCGGGCGGCAATGAGCAGTTCTTC
CDR3: CATSDAGPGGNEQFF

D: TRBD2
size: -
V: TRBV12-3/TRBV12-4
J: TRBJ2-2
DNA: TGTGCCAGCAGTTTATGGGGCGGGGGAAACACCGGGGAGCTGTTTTTT
CDR3: CASSLWGGGNTGELFF

D: -
size: many
V: TRBV7-6
J: TRBJ1-1
DNA: TGTGCCAGCAGCTTAGCGGTAACATCTGAAGCTTTCTTT
CDR3: CASSLAVTSEAFF

D: -
size: -
V: TRBV5-6
J: TRBJ1-5
DNA: TGTGCCAGCAGCTCTTGGGGACGGGTCAATCAGCCCCAGCATTTT
CDR3: CASSSWGRVNQPQHF

D: TRBD2
size: few
V: TRBV4-3
J: TRBJ2-5
DNA: TGCGCCAGCAGCCGGACCAGCGGGAGTAAGAAAGAGACCCAGTACTTC
CDR3: CASSRTSGSKKETQYF

D: TRBD1
size: few
V: TRBV3-1
J: TRBJ1-2
DNA: TGTGCCAGCAGCCAAGAGGGACAGATCTATGGCTACACCTTC
CDR3: CASSQEGQIYGYTF

D: -
size: -
V: TRBV15
J: TRBJ2-5
DNA: TGTGCCACCAGCAGACTAAGCCGGGGAGAGACCCAGTACTTC
CDR3: CATSRLSRGETQYF

D: TRBD1
size: -
V: TRBV5-5
J: TRBJ2-7
DNA: TGTGCCAGCAGCTCGGGACAGGGACCTAGCGAGCAGTACTTC
CDR3: CASSSGQGPSEQYF

D: TRBD1
size: few
V: TRBV19
J: TRBJ2-7
DNA: TGTGCCAGTAGTATTGGACAGGGGGCTCAAGAGCAGTACTTC
CDR3: CASSIGQGAQEQYF

D: -
size: -
V: TRBV7-8
J: TRBJ1-5
DNA: TGTGCCAGCAGCTCGGGGCCGGGTCAGCCCCAGCATTTT
CDR3: CASSSGPGQPQHF

D: TRBD2
size: -
V: TRBV5-1
J: TRBJ2-5
DNA: TGCGCCAGCAGCTTGGGAGGCGGGAGGGAAGAGACCCAGTACTTC
CDR3: CASSLGGGREETQYF

D: -
size: -
V: TRBV6-5
J: TRBJ1-1
DNA: TGTGCCAGCAGTTACTCTGGGACGGGGAACACTGAAGCTTTCTTT
CDR3: CASSYSGTGNTEAFF

D: -
size: -
V: TRBV10-3
J: TRBJ1-1
DNA: TGTGCCAAAAGCCCTGAAGCTTTCTTT
CDR3: CAKSPEAFF

D: TRBD2
size: -
V: TRBV20-1
J: TRBJ2-5
DNA: TGCAGTGCTAGAGATCTCCAGCGGGAGGGAGAGACCCAGTACTTC
CDR3: CSARDLQREGETQYF

D: -
size: few
V: TRBV12-3/TRBV12-4
J: TRBJ1-5
DNA: TGTGCCAGCAGTTTAGCGTACAGTCTATTGCAGCCCCAGCATTTT
CDR3: CASSLAYSLLQPQHF

D: TRBD1
size: -
V: TRBV19
J: TRBJ2-6
DNA: TGTGCCAGTTCCGGGACAGGGGATTTTTCTGGGGCCAACGTCCTGACTTTC
CDR3: CASSGTGDFSGANVLTF

D: -
size: many
V: TRBV5-6
J: TRBJ1-1
DNA: TGTGCCAGCAGTCGGAACACTGAAGCTTTCTTT
CDR3: CASSRNTEAFF

D: -
size: few
V: TRBV12-3/TRBV12-4
J: TRBJ2-7
DNA: TGTGCCAGCAGTTTTTCAGGGTACCGCGGCGAGCAGTACTTC
CDR3: CASSFSGYRGEQYF

D: TRBD2
size: few
V: TRBV5-1
J: TRBJ2-7
DNA: TGCGCCAGCAGCGACGGGGGGGGCACCTACGAGCAGTACTTC
CDR3: CASSDGGGTYEQYF

D: -
size: few
V: TRBV12-3/TRBV12-4
J: TRBJ2-1
DNA: TGTGCCAGCAGTTTAAGTGCCTCCCTCTACAATGAGCAGTTCTTC
CDR3: CASSLSASLYNEQFF

D: -
size: -
V: TRBV6-1
J: TRBJ2-2
DNA: TGTGCCAGCAGTCCCTGGGGGACATCTAACACCGGGGAGCTGTTTTTT
CDR3: CASSPWGTSNTGELFF

D: -
size: -
V: TRBV6-2/TRBV6-3
J: TRBJ2-7
DNA: TGTGCCAGCAGTTACGGCAGGAGCTCCTACGAGCAGTACTTC
CDR3: CASSYGRSSYEQYF

D: TRBD1
size: few
V: TRBV29-1
J: TRBJ2-1
DNA: TGCAGCGCCCAACAGGGGTTCGTCTACAATGAGCAGTTCTTC
CDR3: CSAQQGFVYNEQFF

D: -
size: large
V: TRBV14
J: TRBJ2-1
DNA: TGTGCCAGCAGCCAAGATCGGGTAGGGCAGTTCTTC
CDR3: CASSQDRVGQFF

D: -
size: many
V: TRBV29-1
J: TRBJ2-7
DNA: TGCAGCGTTGTGGGGGGAGCCCCTCGCGAGCAGTACTTC
CDR3: CSVVGGAPREQYF

D: -
size: -
V: TRBV7-9
J: TRBJ1-1
DNA: TGTGCCAGCAGCTTAGCGGACAGAGAAGCTTTCTTT
CDR3: CASSLADREAFF

D: -
size: -
V: TRBV11-3
J: TRBJ2-1
DNA: TGTGCCAGCAGGAACCCGGCTGCCAGCGATGAGCAGTTCTTC
CDR3: CASRNPAASDEQFF

D: -
size: -
V: TRBV7-9
J: TRBJ2-2
DNA: TGTGCCAGCAGACCTACAGGGACGGGCGGGGAGCTGTTTTTT
CDR3: CASRPTGTGGELFF

D: TRBD2
size: many
V: TRBV29-1
J: TRBJ2-7
DNA: TGCAGCGTTGCCGCAGCGGGAGCTCTCGAGCAGTACTTC
CDR3: CSVAAAGALEQYF

D: -
size: many
V: TRBV15
J: TRBJ2-7
DNA: TGTGCCACCAGCCTAGACATCAACGAGCAGTACTTC
CDR3: CATSLDINEQYF

D: -
size: -
V: TRBV7-8
J: TRBJ2-5
DNA: TGTGCCAGCAGTGCCCGGGGGGCGGGGAGGGAGACCCAGTACTTC
CDR3: CASSARGAGRETQYF

D: TRBD2
size: -
V: TRBV4-2
J: TRBJ2-3
DNA: TGTGCCAGCAGCCAAGAAAAACGCCTAGCGGACGGTAATACGCAGTATTTT
CDR3: CASSQEKRLADGNTQYF